The 8 T cell receptor beta chains listed next were all sequenced from one sample in a study of blood T cells in healthy people across ages. Next came a second PCR, run for roughly 6 to 11 cycles, which used a sample-barcoded 5' primer along with a J-beta primer mix. TCRdb processed the 5' RACE reads anew with MiXCR; each CDR3 protein has one entry. The repertoire holds roughly 500,000 distinct CDR3 sequences, with approximately 25% as singletons. Material for sequencing was blood. Receptors were obtained from a woman in her 70s in good health.

CDR3 sequence: CSASKSVETQYF. The CDR3 DNA sequence: TGCAGTGCTAGTAAAAGCGTTGAGACCCAGTACTTC. The genes are TRBV20-1 and TRBJ2-5, with unresolved D. This CDR3 is built from 12 residues. Germline V lookup: CDR1 DFQATT, CDR2 SNEGSKA (reference sequence). The V gene lost 3 bases and the J gene lost 5 bases, with 10 bases spanning the gap.

In its sample, this clonotype was seen a few times. This rearrangement joins TRBV14 to TRBJ1-2, with D unresolved. Germline CDR1 is SGHDN and CDR2 is FVKESK. The CDR3 has 12 amino acids. The V gene lost 2 bases and the J gene lost 6 bases, with 7 bases spanning the gap. The CDR3 reads CASSQPQHGYTF. Written as DNA, the CDR3 is TGTGCCAGCAGCCAACCACAGCATGGCTACACCTTC. The complete variable domain, with remaining parts taken from reference TRBV14 and TRBJ1-2, reads EAGVTQFPSHSVIEKGQTVTLRCDPISGHDNLYWYRRVMGKEIKFLLHFVKESKQDESGMPNNRFLAERTGGTYSTLKVQPAELEDSGVYFCASSQPQHGYTFGSGTRLTVV.

The CDR3 nucleotides read TGTGCCACCAGTGATCCCGGGTTCTCCTACAATGAGCAGTTCTTC. This sequence encodes CATSDPGFSYNEQFF. The chain joins TRBV24-1 to TRBJ2-1; D is unclear. Germline V gives CDR1 KGHDR, CDR2 SFDVKD. Trimming pared 3 bases from V and 0 bases from J, leaving 8 bases between. This CDR3 has 15 residues.

The table lists this clonotype with a few counts. V and J are TRBV20-1 and TRBJ1-2; D remains ambiguous. The CDR3 is 12 amino acids. Trimming cost V 2 bases and J 8 bases, with 12 bases left between them. Germline loops: CDR1 DFQATT, CDR2 SNEGSKA (reference sequence). The CDR3 nucleotides are TGCAGTGCTAGAATCCCCTCGGAAGGCTACACCTTC. Its translation is CSARIPSEGYTF.

This clonotype was recorded only once. The CDR3 ends on some other residue instead of the conserved phenylalanine or tryptophan, so this is likely a read error. V is TRBV6-1 and J is TRBJ2-1; TRBD2 agrees at 9 bases. The CDR3 sequence is 15 residues long. Germline assignment: CDR1 MNHNS and CDR2 SASEGT. V was pared by 2 bases and J by 7 bases, with 6 bases of the junction left unmatched. The CDR3 is CASSEFGGGANEQFS. CDR3 DNA: TGTGCCAGCAGTGAATTTGGCGGGGGGGCGAATGAGCAGTTCTCC.

The V gene is TRBV6-2 or TRBV6-3, the J gene TRBJ2-5; D is uncertain. The ends were cut back, 3 bases at V and 14 bases at J, with 13 bases in the middle. The germline gives CDR1 MNHEY, CDR2 SVGEGT. The CDR3 consists of 11 residues. This chain's CDR3 is CASSYSIRTYF. DNA of the CDR3: TGTGCCAGCAGTTATTCAATACGGACCTACTTC.

CDR3 sequence: CATSRDTGLSGNTIYF. CDR3 DNA: TGTGCCACCAGCAGAGATACAGGGTTATCTGGAAACACCATATATTTT. This chain connects TRBV15 to TRBJ1-3; D is possibly TRBD1 (6 bases). V lost 0 bases and J 1 base, leaving 10 bases between the germline ends. The germline gives CDR1 LNHNV, CDR2 YYDKDF (reference sequence). The CDR3 runs 16 residues.

The chain links TRBV3-1 to TRBJ1-2; D is unclear. The CDR3 has 14 residues. Germline V gene lookup returns CDR1 LGHDT and CDR2 YNNKEL (reference sequence). V shed 1 base and J shed 7 bases, with 13 bases lying between them. CDR3 sequence reads: CASSQAPVGRGYTF. The CDR3 region has the DNA TGTGCCAGCAGCCAAGCGCCAGTAGGCCGTGGCTACACCTTC.